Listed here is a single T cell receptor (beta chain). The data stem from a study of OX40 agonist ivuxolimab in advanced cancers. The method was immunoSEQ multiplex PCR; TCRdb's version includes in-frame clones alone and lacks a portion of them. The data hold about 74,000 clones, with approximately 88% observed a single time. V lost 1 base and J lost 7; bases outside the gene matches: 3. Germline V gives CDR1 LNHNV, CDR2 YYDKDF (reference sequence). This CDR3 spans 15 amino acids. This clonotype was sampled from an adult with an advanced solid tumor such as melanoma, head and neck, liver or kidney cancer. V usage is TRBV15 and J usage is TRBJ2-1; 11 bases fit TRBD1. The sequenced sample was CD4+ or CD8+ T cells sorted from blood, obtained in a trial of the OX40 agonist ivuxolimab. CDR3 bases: TGTGCCACCAGCAGAGCGGGACAGGGGGGAAATGAGCAGTTCTTC. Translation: CATSRAGQGGNEQFF.